This T cell receptor beta chain was obtained from a study of identifying expanded T cells in peripheral blood. Study-wide points: Technical replicates showed 0.9 to 1.5 changed clones; roughly two weeks 15 to 20; four weeks 19. Variance in clone template counts between approximately 2-week samples significantly increased with total template count across all healthy donors.

The germline V and J ends were trimmed by 5 bases and 0 bases, with 13 bases remaining between them. Germline assignment: CDR1 MDHEN and CDR2 SYDVKM. The CDR3 is 15 residues long. The method was immunoSEQ multiplex PCR; TCRdb's version includes in-frame clones alone and lacks a portion of them. The sample has around 66,000 clones, about 90% seen once. No infections or other immune events were documented during collection. About this clone: The antigen is undetermined.

This TCR came from a person between 18 and 75 years old in good health. The rearrangement links TRBV28 to TRBJ1-1, with a tentative D call TRBD1 (6 bases). Sequencing was performed on blood. CDR3 loop: CASSTNRALNTEAFF. The DNA for the CDR3 is TGTGCCAGCAGTACCAACAGGGCCCTGAACACTGAAGCTTTCTTT.